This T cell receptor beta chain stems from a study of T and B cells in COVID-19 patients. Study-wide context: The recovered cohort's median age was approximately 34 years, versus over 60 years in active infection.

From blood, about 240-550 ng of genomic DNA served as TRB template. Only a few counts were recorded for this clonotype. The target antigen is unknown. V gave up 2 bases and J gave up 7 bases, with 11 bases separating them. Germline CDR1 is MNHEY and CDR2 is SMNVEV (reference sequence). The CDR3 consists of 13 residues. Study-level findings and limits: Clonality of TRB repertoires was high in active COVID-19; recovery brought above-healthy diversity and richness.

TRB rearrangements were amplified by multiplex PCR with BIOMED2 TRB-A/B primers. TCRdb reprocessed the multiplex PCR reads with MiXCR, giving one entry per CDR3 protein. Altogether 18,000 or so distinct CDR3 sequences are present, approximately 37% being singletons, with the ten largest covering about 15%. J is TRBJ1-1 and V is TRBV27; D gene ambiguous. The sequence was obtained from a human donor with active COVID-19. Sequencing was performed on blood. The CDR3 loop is CASSLSSGIEAFF. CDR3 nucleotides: TGTGCCAGCAGTTTAAGTTCGGGAATTGAAGCTTTCTTT.